The 30 T cell receptor beta chains below come from one sample, sequenced in a study of spatial heterogeneity in lung cancer (dated by TCRdb to about 2019). What this sample's time point label stands for: sample taken at primary tumor resection. For TCR sequencing, whole RNA was extracted from tumor and nontumor lung tissue, or from cryopreserved PBMC samples, and no cell sorting was done. The library relied on 5' RACE. TCRdb lists the instrument as NextSeq 500. Using fastp at Q25 and MiXCR, TCRdb reprocessed the public reads and kept productive beta chains. Every CDR3 protein is listed once, alongside the most common genes and DNA of its rows. The sample includes about 11,000 distinct CDR3 sequences, with roughly 6.2% observed a single time. The ten most abundant clones make up approximately 30% of the sample. The source was PBMCs, collected at surgery. The receptors stem from a male donor with early-stage non-small cell lung cancer.

By its share, this clonotype is medium-sized (0.01 to 0.1%). For a library built for alpha chains, this beta chain is a stray read; little rests on its size. The chain recombines TRBV29-1 with TRBJ2-7; 9 nucleotides match TRBD2. Germline loops: CDR1 SQVTM, CDR2 ANQGSEA. The CDR3 extends over 13 amino acids. J gave up 3 bases and V 1 base, and 1 base lay outside the gene matches. This CDR3 reads CSVEGTSDYEQYF. CDR3 bases: TGCAGCGTTGAAGGGACTAGCGACTACGAGCAGTACTTC.

In its sample, this clonotype ranks as medium-sized. This beta chain lies outside the target of a library built for alpha chains; its clone size means little. The chain links TRBV29-1 to TRBJ2-2; the D gene could be TRBD1 or TRBD2 (5 bases each). This CDR3 is 15 amino acids long. Trimming shortened V by 7 bases and J by 0 bases, and 15 bases separated the two germline ends. Germline assignment: CDR1 SQVTM and CDR2 ANQGSEA. The CDR3 nucleotides are TGCAGCGCCAGCCTAGGGACCACGAACACCGGGGAGCTGTTTTTT. This encodes CSASLGTTNTGELFF.

This clonotype rates as medium-sized. The size of this beta chain means little, since it is a stray read in a library made for alpha chains. The V call is TRBV12-3 or TRBV12-4, the J call TRBJ2-3; TRBD2 is a possible D gene (6 bases). The ends were cut back, 5 bases at V and 2 bases at J, with 14 bases in the middle. This CDR3 spans 15 amino acids. CDR3 amino acids: CASSPRESHTDTQYF. In nucleotides, the CDR3 is TGTGCCAGCAGTCCCCGGGAGTCTCACACAGATACGCAGTATTTT.

This clonotype occurred many times. This beta chain turned up in a library designed for alpha chains; as an off-target read, its abundance says little. The J gene is TRBJ2-1, the V gene TRBV14; D is unresolved. Germline V gives CDR1 SGHDN, CDR2 FVKESK. The ends were cut back, 0 bases at V and 7 bases at J, with 4 bases in the middle. The CDR3 contains 12 residues. DNA of the CDR3: TGTGCCAGCAGCCAAGAGTTTAATGAGCAGTTCTTC. It encodes CASSQEFNEQFF.

This clonotype is categorized as medium-sized (0.01 to 0.1%). This beta chain is an off-target read within a library intended for alpha chains, so its frequency means little. V usage is TRBV20-1 and J usage is TRBJ2-7, with 10 bases lining up with TRBD2. The CDR3 is 15 amino acids. Germline CDR1 DFQATT, CDR2 SNEGSKA (reference sequence). The junction had 4 bases not matched to a gene; V was cut back by 2 bases and J by 0 bases. The CDR3 DNA reads as TGCAGTGCTAGAAATCTAGCGGGAGACTCCTACGAGCAGTACTTC. Its protein product is CSARNLAGDSYEQYF.

On this clonotype: Little can be read into the size of this beta chain, an off-target read in a library designed for alpha chains. V and J are TRBV5-4 and TRBJ2-1, with TRBD2 matching 11 bases. The CDR3 is made up of 15 amino acids. The V segment lost 4 bases and the J segment 9 bases; nucleotides outside the gene matches: 9. The germline CDR1 and CDR2 sequences are SGHNT and YYREEE (reference sequence). The CDR3 spells CASSVVAGGASEQFF. The CDR3 DNA reads TGTGCCAGCAGCGTGGTAGCGGGAGGGGCTTCTGAGCAGTTCTTC. Full variable domain (remainder filled in from reference TRBV5-4 and TRBJ2-1): ETGVTQSPTHLIKTRGQQVTLRCSSQSGHNTVSWYQQALGQGPQFIFQYYREEENGRGNFPPRFSGLQFPNYSSELNVNALELDDSALYLCASSVVAGGASEQFFGPGTRLTVL.

This clonotype was seen many times. Little can be read into the size of this beta chain, an off-target read in a library designed for alpha chains. The chain has TRBV27 and TRBJ2-5; tentatively, D is TRBD1 or TRBD2 (5 bases each). Germline assignment: CDR1 MNHEY and CDR2 SMNVEV (reference sequence). Trimming removed 0 bases at V and 10 bases at J, with 24 bases between. The CDR3 extends over 17 amino acids. CDR3 loop: CASSLSYSGRSFRDQYF. In nucleotides, the CDR3 is TGTGCCAGCAGTTTATCCTACTCGGGACGGAGTTTTAGGGACCAGTACTTC.

This clonotype has at least ten counts. Since it is a stray read in a library aimed at alpha chains, this beta chain has a size that is not meaningful. This chain connects TRBV7-2 to TRBJ2-1, with 10 bases aligning to TRBD2. The V gene's germline CDR1 is SGHTA and CDR2 FQGNSA. V dropped 2 bases and J dropped 7; count of bases not matched to a gene: 5. The CDR3 sequence is 15 residues long. The CDR3 is CASSLYLAGANEQFF. CDR3 DNA sequence: TGTGCCAGCAGCTTATACCTAGCGGGGGCAAATGAGCAGTTCTTC.

This clonotype occurred a few times. The library was designed around alpha chains, so this beta chain is a stray read whose abundance carries little weight. CDR3 sequence (DNA): TGTGCCAGCAGTCCTAGCGGGAGTGAGACCCAGTACTTC. It translates to CASSPSGSETQYF. This rearrangement joins TRBV7-9 to TRBJ2-5, with 10 bases matching TRBD2. Germline V lookup: CDR1 SEHNR, CDR2 FQNEAQ (reference sequence). CDR3 length: 13 residues. V lost 6 bases to trimming and J lost 5 bases; unmatched junction nucleotides: 3.

On this clonotype: A much larger clone lies a single base off, so this may be a read error. Since it is a stray read in a library aimed at alpha chains, this beta chain has a size that is not meaningful. The chain combines TRBV19 with TRBJ2-1, with D possibly matching TRBD1 (6 bases). CDR1 is LNHDA and CDR2 is SQIVND in the germline V gene (reference sequence). V was shortened by 5 bases and J by 6 bases, with 11 bases between the two germline ends. The length of the CDR3 is 13 residues. CDR3 region: CASSGTGINEQFF. For the CDR3, the DNA is TGTGCCAGTAGTGGAACAGGGATCAATGAGCAGTTCTTC.

This clonotype occurred many times. This beta chain slipped into a library made for alpha chains as a stray read, so its size is not meaningful. J is TRBJ1-1 and V is TRBV29-1; a possible D gene is TRBD1 (5 bases). Trimming left V 7 bases short and J 0 bases short, with 18 bases between. The germline gives CDR1 SQVTM, CDR2 ANQGSEA. There are 15 residues in the CDR3. CDR3 nucleotide sequence: TGCAGCGAGATTCCGGGACTGGGAATGAACACTGAAGCTTTCTTT. This translates into CSEIPGLGMNTEAFF.

In this sample, this clonotype turned up many times. This beta chain is a stray read from a library made for alpha chains; its abundance is not meaningful. This rearrangement joins TRBV7-3 to TRBJ2-2, with TRBD1 as a possible D gene (6 bases). Germline lookup yields CDR1 SGHTA and CDR2 FQGTGA. Trimming removed 5 bases from V and 2 bases from J, with 12 bases in between. The CDR3 totals 15 residues. This CDR3 is CASSLGQSNTGELFF. For the CDR3, the DNA is TGTGCCAGCAGCCTCGGACAGTCCAACACCGGGGAGCTGTTTTTT.

This clonotype is categorized as medium-sized. Since the library was made to target alpha chains, this beta chain is a stray read and its abundance is not meaningful. The chain employs TRBV29-1 and TRBJ2-1; D is ambiguous. Trimming cost V 7 bases and J 4 bases, with 20 bases left between them. Germline V gene sequence: CDR1 SQVTM, CDR2 ANQGSEA. The CDR3 sequence is 15 residues long. CDR3 residues: CSAETFDTEYNEQFF. For the CDR3, the DNA is TGCAGCGCCGAAACCTTCGACACAGAATACAATGAGCAGTTCTTC.

This clonotype was seen ten or more times. The library was built for alpha chains, so this beta chain is an off-target read and its size means little. V is TRBV18 and J is TRBJ1-1; D not certain. This CDR3 region has 13 residues. The V end was cut by 1 base, the J end by 4 bases, with 7 bases between. Per germline, CDR1 KGHSH and CDR2 LQKENI. The CDR3 is CASSPQGFTEAFF. The CDR3 coding sequence is TGTGCCAGCTCACCACAGGGATTCACTGAAGCTTTCTTT.

This clonotype is medium-sized within its sample. A library prepared for alpha chains yielded this beta chain as an off-target read; its size is of little meaning. In nucleotides, the CDR3 is TGTGCCAGCAGCCGCGGGACGTCCACAGATACGCAGTATTTT. It yields the protein CASSRGTSTDTQYF. The gene calls are TRBV14 and TRBJ2-3, with D tentatively TRBD2 (6 bases). The length of the CDR3 is 14 residues. CDR1 and CDR2 (germline): SGHDN, FVKESK. V was shortened by 4 bases and J by 2 bases, with 10 bases between the two germline ends.

As concerns this clonotype: Since it is a stray read in a library aimed at alpha chains, this beta chain has a size that is not meaningful. The rearrangement links TRBV6-2 or TRBV6-3 to TRBJ2-5; D might be TRBD2 (6 bases). Germline CDR1 and CDR2: MNHEY and SVGEGT. This CDR3 has 13 amino acids. V gave up 8 bases and J gave up 5 bases, with 15 bases separating them. The CDR3 DNA reads TGTGCCAGCGGATTAGGAGGGTTGGAGACCCAGTACTTC. Translating gives CASGLGGLETQYF.

At least ten counts were recorded for this clonotype. Within a library made for alpha chains, this beta chain is off target, and its count is uninformative. The chain links TRBV7-2 to TRBJ1-2, with TRBD1 as a possible D gene (5 bases). The V gene's germline CDR1 is SGHTA and CDR2 FQGNSA. V dropped 1 base and J dropped 6 bases, with 18 bases sitting between them. This CDR3 region has 16 residues. The CDR3 loop reads CASSLVGTPRSDGYTF. The CDR3 nucleotides read TGTGCCAGCAGCTTAGTCGGGACGCCAAGGTCGGATGGCTACACCTTC.

This clonotype showed up many times. Because this beta chain is a stray read in a library intended to capture alpha chains, its abundance should not be given much weight. V is TRBV30 and J is TRBJ1-5, with no clear D. The ends were cut back, 2 bases at V and 4 bases at J, with 9 bases in the middle. The germline V gene has CDR1 GTSNPN and CDR2 SVGIG (reference sequence). This CDR3 spans 13 amino acids. DNA of the CDR3: TGTGCCTGGAGTTATGGGAAGAATCAGCCCCAGCATTTT. It is translated as CAWSYGKNQPQHF.

Notes on this clonotype: This beta chain is off target for a library built for alpha chains, so its abundance means little. This rearrangement joins TRBV5-5 to TRBJ2-7, with D perhaps matching TRBD1 (5 bases). This CDR3 region has 15 residues. Germline CDR1 SGHKS, CDR2 YYEKEE (reference sequence). V shed 1 base and J shed 3 bases, with 14 bases lying between them. In DNA form, the CDR3 reads TGTGCCAGCAGCTTGTTTCAGGGTTATCTCTACGAGCAGTACTTC. Amino acids: CASSLFQGYLYEQYF.

This clonotype was seen a handful of times. For a library built for alpha chains, this beta chain is a stray read; little rests on its size. The V and J genes are TRBV27 and TRBJ2-7, with D possibly called TRBD1 or TRBD2 (6 bases each). Germline CDR1 reads MNHEY; CDR2 reads SMNVEV (reference sequence). The CDR3 is 15 residues long. V shed 5 bases and J shed 3 bases, with 17 bases lying between them. Written as DNA, the CDR3 is TGTGCCAGCAGTCAAGACAGAGGGGGAGGCTACGAGCAGTACTTC. This encodes CASSQDRGGGYEQYF.

This clonotype was seen more than once but under ten times. A much larger clone is a single base away; this may be a read error. The size of this beta chain means little, since it is a stray read in a library made for alpha chains. The V and J genes are TRBV4-1 and TRBJ1-5, with a possible D match to TRBD1 (5 bases). Germline CDR1 is MGHRA and CDR2 is YSYEKL. This CDR3 spans 14 amino acids. Trimming removed 1 base at V and 11 bases at J, with 15 bases between. This CDR3 reads CASSQATQEQSQHF. Here the CDR3 DNA reads TGCGCCAGCAGCCAAGCGACACAGGAGCAGTCCCAGCATTTT.

This clonotype is medium-sized in the sample. As an off-target read in a library built for alpha chains, this beta chain has a frequency of little significance. The V gene is TRBV28, the J gene TRBJ2-5; possible D gene TRBD1, 6 bases. This CDR3 spans 11 amino acids. Germline CDR1 reads MDHEN; CDR2 reads SYDVKM. With 5 bases removed from V and 13 bases from J, the gap between germline ends came to 14 bases. CDR3 region: CASSTTGSWYF. The CDR3, as DNA: TGTGCCAGCAGTACAACAGGGAGTTGGTACTTC.

By sample fraction, this clonotype is medium-sized. Since it is a stray read in a library aimed at alpha chains, this beta chain has a size that is not meaningful. The V call is TRBV11-2, the J call TRBJ2-3; 7 nucleotides align to TRBD2. Trimming at V came to 4 bases and at J to 1 base, leaving 5 bases not matched to a gene. Germline loops: CDR1 SGHAT, CDR2 FQNNGV. The length of the CDR3 is 15 residues. The CDR3 protein is CASSSKRGRTDTQYF. DNA for the CDR3: TGTGCCAGCAGCTCAAAGCGGGGCCGCACAGATACGCAGTATTTT. Complete variable domain (other parts from reference TRBV11-2 and TRBJ2-3): EAGVAQSPRYKIIEKRQSVAFWCNPISGHATLYWYQQILGQGPKLLIQFQNNGVVDDSQLPKDRFSAERLKGVDSTLKIQPAKLEDSAVYLCASSSKRGRTDTQYFGPGTRLTVL.

This clonotype was recorded a few times. This beta chain is an off-target read within a library intended for alpha chains, so its frequency means little. In nucleotides, the CDR3 is TGCGCCAGCAAGGGACAGGGTACGCCAGATACGCAGTATTTT. Amino acid sequence: CASKGQGTPDTQYF. The J gene is TRBJ2-3, the V gene TRBV5-1; 9 bases match TRBD1. J lost 4 bases, V lost 6 bases, and 6 bases had no gene match. The CDR3 has 14 residues. The germline gives CDR1 SGHRS, CDR2 YFSETQ.

On this clonotype: The library was designed around alpha chains, so this beta chain is a stray read whose abundance carries little weight. The chain has TRBV4-2 and TRBJ1-5, with 8 bases matching TRBD1. The CDR3 length is 15 residues. The V gene's germline CDR1 is LGHNA and CDR2 YNFKEQ. V trimming: 0 bases; J trimming: 7 bases; junction bases outside the gene matches: 5. CDR3 amino acids: CASSQEDRGDQPQHF. The CDR3 DNA sequence: TGTGCCAGCAGCCAAGAAGACAGGGGAGACCAGCCCCAGCATTTT.

As concerns this clonotype: This beta chain slipped into a library made for alpha chains as a stray read, so its size is not meaningful. This chain connects TRBV9 to TRBJ2-3; 8 bases map to TRBD2. Germline CDR1 SGDLS, CDR2 YYNGEE. The CDR3 runs to 17 residues. Trimming removed 4 bases from V and 4 bases from J; junction bases left unmatched: 14. The CDR3 bases are TGTGCCAGCAGCCCCCCCCCCGGAGCGGGAGCGCCAGATACGCAGTATTTT. It encodes CASSPPPGAGAPDTQYF.

The table lists this clonotype with a few counts. In a library made to pick up alpha chains, this beta chain is a stray read with a size that means little. The V and J genes are TRBV18 and TRBJ2-6; the D gene could be TRBD1 or TRBD2 (5 bases each). The CDR3 totals 15 residues. Trimming stripped 2 bases from V and 3 bases from J, with 8 bases between. Germline V CDR1 and CDR2: KGHSH, LQKENI. The chain's CDR3 is CASSPGGDGANVLTF. CDR3 in DNA: TGTGCCAGCTCACCAGGGGGAGATGGGGCCAACGTCCTGACTTTC.

In its sample, this clonotype was seen a few times. This beta chain turned up in a library designed for alpha chains; as an off-target read, its abundance says little. The V gene is TRBV7-2, the J gene TRBJ1-5; 7 bases fit TRBD1. The junction had 20 bases not matched to a gene; V was cut back by 1 base and J by 2 bases. Per germline, CDR1 SGHTA and CDR2 FQGNSA. The CDR3 runs to 21 residues. CDR3 sequence (DNA): TGTGCCAGCAGCTTAGTCCTATGGACAGGAACAAGGAGGTGGGGCAATCAGCCCCAGCATTTT. This sequence encodes CASSLVLWTGTRRWGNQPQHF.

This clonotype was found a few times. As an off-target read in a library built for alpha chains, this beta chain has a frequency of little significance. The chain's CDR3 is CASSRAANTGELFF. The CDR3 region has the DNA TGTGCCAGCTCCCGGGCAGCGAACACCGGGGAGCTGTTTTTT. This sequence joins TRBV7-9 and TRBJ2-2, with no clear D. The V end was cut by 8 bases, the J end by 0 bases, with 10 bases between. CDR3 size: 14 residues. Germline loops: CDR1 SEHNR, CDR2 FQNEAQ (reference sequence).

This clonotype is medium-sized by share. As an off-target read in a library built for alpha chains, this beta chain has a frequency of little significance. The chain is built from TRBV27 and TRBJ2-7; possibly TRBD2 for D (5 bases). CDR1 and CDR2 from the germline V gene are MNHEY and SMNVEV (reference sequence). Trimming shortened V by 5 bases and J by 5 bases, and 16 bases separated the two germline ends. The CDR3 sequence is 14 residues long. The CDR3 is CASSPGVSLDEQYF. The CDR3 DNA reads as TGTGCCAGCAGTCCCGGGGTTTCCTTGGACGAGCAGTACTTC.